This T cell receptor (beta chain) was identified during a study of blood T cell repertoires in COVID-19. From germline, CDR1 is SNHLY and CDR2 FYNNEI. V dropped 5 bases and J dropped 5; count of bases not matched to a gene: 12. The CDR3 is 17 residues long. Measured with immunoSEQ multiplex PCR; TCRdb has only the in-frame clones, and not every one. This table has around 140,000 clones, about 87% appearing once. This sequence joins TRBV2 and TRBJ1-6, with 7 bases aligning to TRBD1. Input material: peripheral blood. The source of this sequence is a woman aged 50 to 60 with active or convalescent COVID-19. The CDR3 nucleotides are TGTGCCAGCAGTTTCAGACAGGGAGCGAGTAATAATTCACCCCTCCACTTT. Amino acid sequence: CASSFRQGASNNSPLHF.